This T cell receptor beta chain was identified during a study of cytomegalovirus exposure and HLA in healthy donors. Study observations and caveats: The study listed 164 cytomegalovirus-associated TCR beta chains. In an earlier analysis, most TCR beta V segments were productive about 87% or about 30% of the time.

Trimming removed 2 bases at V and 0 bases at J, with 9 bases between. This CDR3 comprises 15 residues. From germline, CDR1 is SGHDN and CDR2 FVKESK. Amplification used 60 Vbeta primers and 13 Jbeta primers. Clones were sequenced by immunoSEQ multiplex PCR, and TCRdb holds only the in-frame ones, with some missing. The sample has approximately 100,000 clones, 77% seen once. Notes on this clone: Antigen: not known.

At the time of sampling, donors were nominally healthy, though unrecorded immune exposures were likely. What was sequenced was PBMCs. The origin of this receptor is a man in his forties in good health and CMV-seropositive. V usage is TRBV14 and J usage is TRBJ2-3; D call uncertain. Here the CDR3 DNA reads TGTGCCAGCAGCCAATTTACGGTTAGCACAGATACGCAGTATTTT. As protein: CASSQFTVSTDTQYF.